The T cell receptor (beta chain) described here comes from a study of T cells in women clearing cervical HPV infection. All donors had a single incident cervical HPV16 infection, not prevalent. Profiled with immunoSEQ multiplex PCR; TCRdb holds only in-frame clones, not every one. This repertoire includes tens of thousands of clones. The sample consisted of blood buffy coat. This TCR was sampled from a woman between 18 and 75 years old with a cervical HPV16 infection that either progressed to CIN3+ or cleared (not recorded which).

The chain's CDR3 is CASSYGLAQYF. The covered CDR3 bases are TGTGCCAGCAGTTACGGACTGGCG. The genes are TRBV6-2 or TRBV6-3 and TRBJ2-3, with a tentative D call TRBD2 (5 bases). The CDR3 is cut off 3 residues early in the read; its end comes from the germline J gene. CDR3 length equals 11 residues. Germline V gene data show CDR1 as MNHEY and CDR2 as SVGEGT.